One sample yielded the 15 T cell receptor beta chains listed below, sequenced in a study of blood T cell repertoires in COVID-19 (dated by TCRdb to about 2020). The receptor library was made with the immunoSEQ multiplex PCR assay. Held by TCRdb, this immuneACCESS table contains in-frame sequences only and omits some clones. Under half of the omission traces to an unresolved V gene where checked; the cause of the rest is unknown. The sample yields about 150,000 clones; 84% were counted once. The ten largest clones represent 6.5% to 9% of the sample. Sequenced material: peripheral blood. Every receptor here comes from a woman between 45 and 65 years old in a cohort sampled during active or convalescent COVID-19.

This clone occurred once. The CDR3, as DNA: TGTGCCAGCAGTTACTCTAGGGGCACGCAGTATTTT. This sequence encodes CASSYSRGTQYF. This chain links TRBV6-2 or TRBV6-3 with TRBJ2-3, with a possible D match to TRBD1 (5 bases). This CDR3 has 12 amino acids. Trimming took 0 bases from V and 9 from J, leaving 7 bases between them. Germline lookup yields CDR1 MNHEY and CDR2 SVGEGT.

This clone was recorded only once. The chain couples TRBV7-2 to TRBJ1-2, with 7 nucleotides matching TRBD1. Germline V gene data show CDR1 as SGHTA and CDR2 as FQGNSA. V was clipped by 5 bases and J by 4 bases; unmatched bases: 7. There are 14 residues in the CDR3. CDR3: CASSPQGETYGYTF. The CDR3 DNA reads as TGTGCCAGCAGCCCTCAGGGGGAAACCTATGGCTACACCTTC.

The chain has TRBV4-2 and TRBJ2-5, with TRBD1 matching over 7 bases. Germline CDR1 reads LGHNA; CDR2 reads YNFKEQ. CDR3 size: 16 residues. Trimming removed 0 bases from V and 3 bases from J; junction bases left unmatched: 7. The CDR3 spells CASSQEGGWGEETQYF. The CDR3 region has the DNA TGTGCCAGCAGCCAAGAAGGGGGCTGGGGAGAAGAGACCCAGTACTTC.

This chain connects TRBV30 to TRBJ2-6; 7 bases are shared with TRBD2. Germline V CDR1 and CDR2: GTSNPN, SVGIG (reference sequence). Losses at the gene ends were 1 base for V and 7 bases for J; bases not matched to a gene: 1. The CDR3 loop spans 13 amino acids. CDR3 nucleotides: TGTGCCTGGAGTGCGGGGGGTGCCAACGTCCTGACTTTC. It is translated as CAWSAGGANVLTF.

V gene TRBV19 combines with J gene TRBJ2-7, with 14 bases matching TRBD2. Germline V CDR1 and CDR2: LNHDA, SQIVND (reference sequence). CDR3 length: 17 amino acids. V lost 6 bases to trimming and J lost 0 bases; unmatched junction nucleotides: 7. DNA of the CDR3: TGTGCCAGTAGGAGCGGGACTAGCGGGGGCCTCTCCTACGAGCAGTACTTC. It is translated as CASRSGTSGGLSYEQYF.

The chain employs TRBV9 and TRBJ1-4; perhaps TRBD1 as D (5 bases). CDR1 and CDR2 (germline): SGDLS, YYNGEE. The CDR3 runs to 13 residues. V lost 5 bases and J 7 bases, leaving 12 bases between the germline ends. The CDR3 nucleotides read TGTGCCAGCAGTCAGGGTCTGGTTGAAAAACTGTTTTTT. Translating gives CASSQGLVEKLFF.

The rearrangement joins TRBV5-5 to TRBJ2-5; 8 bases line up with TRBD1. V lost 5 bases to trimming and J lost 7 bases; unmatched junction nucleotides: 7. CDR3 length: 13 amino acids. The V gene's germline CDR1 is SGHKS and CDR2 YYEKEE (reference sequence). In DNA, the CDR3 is TGTGCCAGCAGGGCAGGGGGCCTACCGACCCAGTACTTC. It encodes CASRAGGLPTQYF.

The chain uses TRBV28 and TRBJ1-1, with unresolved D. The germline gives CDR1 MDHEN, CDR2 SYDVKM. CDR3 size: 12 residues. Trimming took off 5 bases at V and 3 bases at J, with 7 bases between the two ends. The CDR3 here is CASSLEDTEAFF. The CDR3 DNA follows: TGTGCCAGCAGTCTAGAGGACACTGAAGCTTTCTTT. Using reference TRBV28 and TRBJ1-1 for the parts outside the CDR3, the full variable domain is DVKVTQSSRYLVKRTGEKVFLECVQDMDHENMFWYRQDPGLGLRLIYFSYDVKMKEKGDIPEGYSVSREKKERFSLILESASTNQTSMYLCASSLEDTEAFFGQGTRLTVV.

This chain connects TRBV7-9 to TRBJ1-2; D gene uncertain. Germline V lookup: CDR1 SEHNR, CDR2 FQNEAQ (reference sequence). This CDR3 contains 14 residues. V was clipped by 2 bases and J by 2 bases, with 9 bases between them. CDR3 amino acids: CASSLLVYNYGYTF. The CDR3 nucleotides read TGTGCCAGCAGCTTATTAGTATACAACTATGGCTACACCTTC.

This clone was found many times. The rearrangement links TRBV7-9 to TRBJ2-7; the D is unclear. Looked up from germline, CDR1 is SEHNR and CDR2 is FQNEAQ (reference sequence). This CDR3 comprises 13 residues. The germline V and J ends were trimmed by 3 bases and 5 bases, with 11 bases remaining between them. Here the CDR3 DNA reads TGTGCCAGCAGCTTGAGTGCGAGCGACGAGCAGTACTTC. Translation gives CASSLSASDEQYF.

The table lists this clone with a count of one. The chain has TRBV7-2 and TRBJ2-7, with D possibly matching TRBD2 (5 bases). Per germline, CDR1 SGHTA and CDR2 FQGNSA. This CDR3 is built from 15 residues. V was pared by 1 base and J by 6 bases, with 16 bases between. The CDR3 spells CASSLVSTTTSEQYF. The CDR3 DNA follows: TGTGCCAGCAGCTTAGTCTCAACCACTACTAGCGAGCAGTACTTC.

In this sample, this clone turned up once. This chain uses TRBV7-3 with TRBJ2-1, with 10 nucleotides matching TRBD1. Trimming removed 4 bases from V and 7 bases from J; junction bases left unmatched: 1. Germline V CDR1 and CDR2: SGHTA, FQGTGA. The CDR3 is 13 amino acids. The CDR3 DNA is TGTGCCAGCAGCTCGGGACAGGGGAATGAGCAGTTCTTC. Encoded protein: CASSSGQGNEQFF. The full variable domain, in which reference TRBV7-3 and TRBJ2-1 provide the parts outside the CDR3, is GAGVSQTPSNKVTEKGKYVELRCDPISGHTALYWYRQSLGQGPEFLIYFQGTGAADDSGLPNDRFFAVRPEGSVSTLKIQRTERGDSAVYLCASSSGQGNEQFFGPGTRLTVL.

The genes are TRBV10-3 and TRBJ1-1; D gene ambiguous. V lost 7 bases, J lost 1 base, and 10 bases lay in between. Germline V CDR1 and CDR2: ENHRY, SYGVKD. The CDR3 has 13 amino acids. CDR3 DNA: TGTGCCATCAATAGAGAAAGGAACACTGAAGCTTTCTTT. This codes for CAINRERNTEAFF.

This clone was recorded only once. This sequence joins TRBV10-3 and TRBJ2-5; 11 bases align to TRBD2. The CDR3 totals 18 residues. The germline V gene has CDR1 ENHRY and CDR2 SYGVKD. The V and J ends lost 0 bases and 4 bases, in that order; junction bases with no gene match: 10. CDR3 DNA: TGTGCCATCAGTGAGTCGCGCCCACAACTAGCGGGGGCAGAGACCCAGTACTTC. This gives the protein CAISESRPQLAGAETQYF.

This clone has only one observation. For the CDR3, the DNA is TGTGCCAGCTCACCAGGGGCAGAGGACTATGGCTACACCTTC. Translating gives CASSPGAEDYGYTF. The V and J genes are TRBV18 and TRBJ1-2; a weak D match, TRBD1 (5 bases). This CDR3 comprises 14 residues. CDR1 KGHSH and CDR2 LQKENI come from the germline V gene. V was shortened by 2 bases and J by 3 bases, with 10 bases between the two germline ends.